Shown below are 27 T cell receptor beta chains from a single sample sequenced in a study of blood T cell repertoires in COVID-19. Assay: immunoSEQ multiplex PCR; the TCRdb copy retains only in-frame clones and omits some. The sample shows roughly 220,000 clones, roughly 75% of them seen only once. Sequences were obtained from peripheral blood. The receptors here all came from a woman in her 70s with acute or convalescent COVID-19.

There are a few counts of this clone. The gene calls are TRBV7-2 and TRBJ2-1; 12 bases fit TRBD2. Germline V lookup: CDR1 SGHTA, CDR2 FQGNSA. The ends lost 1 base at V and 6 bases at J; junction bases unmatched: 10. This CDR3 is 18 amino acids long. As DNA, the CDR3 is TGTGCCAGCAGCTTAGGGGGGACTAGCGGGCTCAAGGGCAATGAGCAGTTCTTC. It specifies CASSLGGTSGLKGNEQFF.

V and J are TRBV10-3 and TRBJ1-2; TRBD1 is a possible D gene (6 bases). The CDR3 has 12 amino acids. V was cut by 6 bases and J by 4 bases, with 9 bases left in between. CDR1 and CDR2 (germline): ENHRY, SYGVKD. CDR3 in amino acids: CAIRGATYGYTF. The CDR3, as DNA: TGTGCCATCAGGGGGGCCACCTATGGCTACACCTTC.

The chain employs TRBV19 and TRBJ1-1; D perhaps matches TRBD1 (6 bases). CDR1 LNHDA and CDR2 SQIVND come from the germline V gene (reference sequence). The length of the CDR3 is 15 residues. V lost 7 bases and J 1 base, leaving 16 bases between the germline ends. CDR3 amino acids: CASNGGGSRNTEAFF. For the CDR3, the DNA is TGTGCCAGTAATGGGGGGGGCTCAAGGAACACTGAAGCTTTCTTT.

This clone came up once. J is TRBJ1-6 and V is TRBV28, with TRBD1 matching 9 bases. The J segment lost 6 bases and the V segment lost 5 bases, leaving 5 bases of the junction unmatched. In germline, CDR1 is MDHEN, CDR2 SYDVKM. The CDR3 is made up of 15 amino acids. The CDR3 nucleotides are TGTGCCAGCAGTCCCCGGGACAGGGTTAATTCACCCCTCCACTTT. As protein: CASSPRDRVNSPLHF.

The chain employs TRBV5-5 and TRBJ1-2; 7 nucleotides match TRBD1. The V gene's germline CDR1 is SGHKS and CDR2 YYEKEE (reference sequence). Losses at the gene ends were 3 bases for V and 4 bases for J; bases not matched to a gene: 9. The CDR3 is 15 amino acids. CDR3 loop: CASSWDRELSYGYTF. The CDR3 region has the DNA TGTGCCAGCAGCTGGGACAGAGAGCTTTCCTATGGCTACACCTTC.

This chain joins TRBV7-2 and TRBJ1-2; TRBD1 matches 9 bases. This CDR3 spans 14 amino acids. Germline V gives CDR1 SGHTA, CDR2 FQGNSA. Losses at the gene ends were 5 bases for V and 3 bases for J; bases not matched to a gene: 4. The CDR3 DNA reads TGTGCCAGCAGCCCGGGACAGGGAGACTATGGCTACACCTTC. It specifies CASSPGQGDYGYTF.

The chain joins TRBV30 to TRBJ1-2; 7 bases fit TRBD1. This CDR3 contains 13 residues. V lost 1 base, J lost 2 bases, and 1 base stayed unmatched. Germline V CDR1 and CDR2: GTSNPN, SVGIG (reference sequence). The CDR3 is CAWSGQGNYGYTF. For the CDR3, the DNA is TGTGCCTGGAGTGGACAGGGAAACTATGGCTACACCTTC.

This chain joins TRBV7-9 and TRBJ1-4; TRBD1 matches 10 bases. Germline CDR1 reads SEHNR; CDR2 reads FQNEAQ (reference sequence). This CDR3 contains 18 residues. J lost 3 bases, V lost 1 base, and 8 bases had no gene match. CDR3 sequence (DNA): TGTGCCAGCAGCTTAGGGGGGACAGGGGCCGGTCCTAATGAAAAACTGTTTTTT. Translated: CASSLGGTGAGPNEKLFF.

The J gene is TRBJ2-5, the V gene TRBV25-1; 7 bases match TRBD1. Germline V gives CDR1 MGHDK, CDR2 SYGVNS. The CDR3 spans 13 residues. The J segment lost 3 bases and the V segment lost 4 bases, leaving 2 bases of the junction unmatched. CDR3 residues: CASSGTGEETQYF. DNA of the CDR3: TGTGCCAGCAGTGGTACAGGGGAAGAGACCCAGTACTTC. Looking up the rest from reference TRBV25-1 and TRBJ2-5 gives the full variable domain: EADIYQTPRYLVIGTGKKITLECSQTMGHDKMYWYQQDPGMELHLIHYSYGVNSTEKGDLSSESTVSRIRTEHFPLTLESARPSHTSQYLCASSGTGEETQYFGPGTRLLVL.

The V gene is TRBV9, the J gene TRBJ1-1; tentatively, D is TRBD1 (5 bases). The CDR3 sequence is 15 residues long. With 0 bases removed from V and 6 bases from J, the gap between germline ends came to 15 bases. The germline gives CDR1 SGDLS, CDR2 YYNGEE. The CDR3 is CASSVDVVAGPEAFF. DNA of the CDR3: TGTGCCAGCAGCGTAGACGTTGTGGCGGGACCTGAAGCTTTCTTT. Combining the CDR3 with reference TRBV9 and TRBJ1-1 gives the whole variable domain DSGVTQTPKHLITATGQRVTLRCSPRSGDLSVYWYQQSLDQGLQFLIQYYNGEERAKGNILERFSAQQFPDLHSELNLSSLELGDSALYFCASSVDVVAGPEAFFGQGTRLTVV.

The rearrangement joins TRBV2 to TRBJ1-2; a weak D match, TRBD1 (6 bases). Germline values: CDR1 SNHLY, CDR2 FYNNEI. The CDR3 length is 12 residues. V dropped 7 bases and J dropped 6 bases, with 12 bases sitting between them. This chain's CDR3 is CASKGEGDGYTF. The CDR3 coding sequence is TGTGCCAGCAAAGGGGAGGGGGATGGCTACACCTTC.

The rearrangement links TRBV5-1 to TRBJ2-3; TRBD1 aligns across 7 bases. This CDR3 spans 15 amino acids. V dropped 6 bases and J dropped 4; count of bases not matched to a gene: 11. From germline, CDR1 is SGHRS and CDR2 YFSETQ. The CDR3 DNA is TGCGCCAGCACCCGCACAGGGGACCACCCAGATACGCAGTATTTT. Encoded protein: CASTRTGDHPDTQYF.

The chain uses TRBV28 and TRBJ1-2; 10 bases map to TRBD1. J gave up 4 bases and V 4 bases, and 3 bases lay outside the gene matches. The CDR3 runs to 14 residues. Germline V gene lookup returns CDR1 MDHEN and CDR2 SYDVKM. The CDR3 nucleotides read TGTGCCAGCAGTTCGGGACAGGGGAGCTATGGCTACACCTTC. It is translated as CASSSGQGSYGYTF.

J is TRBJ1-4 and V is TRBV15; D remains ambiguous. The CDR3 sequence is 14 residues long. The V gene's germline CDR1 is LNHNV and CDR2 YYDKDF (reference sequence). Trimming cost V 5 bases and J 4 bases, with 11 bases left between them. The CDR3 DNA follows: TGTGCCACCAGCCTGTCCAGTAATAATGAAAAACTGTTTTTT. It codes for CATSLSSNNEKLFF.

To note about this clone: At one end, the junction sequence differs from germline, possibly due to a read error. This chain uses TRBV11-2 with TRBJ2-7; D is unresolved. CDR1 is SGHAT and CDR2 is FQNNGV in the germline V gene. The CDR3 totals 13 residues. The CDR3 nucleotides read TGTGCCAGCAGCTTAGACGGTGCCTCCGGTGGGCACTTC. Translated, it gives CASSLDGASGGHF.

The chain uses TRBV27 and TRBJ2-7; the D gene is possibly TRBD1 (6 bases). Deletions cut 3 bases from V and 2 bases from J, with 11 bases between. The CDR3 covers 14 residues. CDR1 is MNHEY and CDR2 is SMNVEV in the germline V gene (reference sequence). The DNA of the CDR3 is TGTGCCAGCAGTTTGTCCTACAGGGCCTACGAGCAGTACTTC. Its protein is CASSLSYRAYEQYF.

The table lists this clone with a count of one. This sequence joins TRBV6-5 and TRBJ2-5; TRBD1 matches at 9 bases. This CDR3 comprises 15 residues. The junction had 12 bases not matched to a gene; V was cut back by 6 bases and J by 7 bases. The germline V gene has CDR1 MNHEY and CDR2 SVGAGI. This CDR3 is CASSSGTGIRGTQYF. In DNA, the CDR3 is TGTGCCAGCAGCTCCGGGACAGGGATCCGGGGGACCCAGTACTTC.

In DNA, the CDR3 is TGTGCCACCAGTGATTTTGGGACAGGGGGTACAGATACGCAGTATTTT. The encoded protein is CATSDFGTGGTDTQYF. The chain links TRBV24-1 to TRBJ2-3; 11 bases match TRBD1. With 1 base clipped from V and 3 bases from J, the junction kept 2 bases outside the gene matches. CDR3 length: 16 residues. CDR1 and CDR2 from the germline V gene are KGHDR and SFDVKD.

This chain links TRBV24-1 with TRBJ1-5, with D possibly being TRBD1 (5 bases). CDR3 size: 14 residues. Germline V gene lookup returns CDR1 KGHDR and CDR2 SFDVKD. Trimming removed 1 base at V and 6 bases at J, with 9 bases between. CDR3 in DNA: TGTGCCACCAGTGATTTTGGGGGAGGTCAGCCCCAGCATTTT. Translating gives CATSDFGGGQPQHF.

The J gene is TRBJ1-4, the V gene TRBV3-1 (or the pseudogene TRBV3-2); 11 bases are shared with TRBD1. This CDR3 contains 16 residues. In germline, CDR1 is LGHDT, CDR2 YNNKEL (reference sequence). V was clipped by 0 bases and J by 8 bases; unmatched bases: 5. The CDR3 DNA is TGTGCCAGCAGCCAAGATATTGGGACAGGGGGAGAAAAACTGTTTTTT. It is translated as CASSQDIGTGGEKLFF.

This clone was observed a single time. The chain joins TRBV6-1 to TRBJ1-3; D is unclear. V was pared by 2 bases and J by 1 base, with 9 bases between. Per germline, CDR1 MNHNS and CDR2 SASEGT. The CDR3 consists of 15 residues. CDR3 in amino acids: CASSEPGNSGNTIYF. The CDR3 nucleotides are TGTGCCAGCAGTGAACCGGGGAATTCTGGAAACACCATATATTTT.

This chain uses TRBV18 with TRBJ2-5; TRBD2 matches 10 bases. Looked up from germline, CDR1 is KGHSH and CDR2 is LQKENI. The CDR3 totals 14 residues. The V segment lost 3 bases and the J segment 5 bases; nucleotides outside the gene matches: 3. The CDR3 DNA reads as TGTGCCAGCTCACCGGGGGGACTAGCGGAGACCCAGTACTTC. This codes for CASSPGGLAETQYF.

The chain employs TRBV5-1 and TRBJ2-1, with TRBD2 matching 7 bases. The CDR3 has 16 amino acids. Germline lookup yields CDR1 SGHRS and CDR2 YFSETQ. V was clipped by 1 base and J by 4 bases; unmatched bases: 8. CDR3 sequence reads: CASSLLGLAEYNEQFF. CDR3 bases: TGCGCCAGCAGCTTGCTCGGGCTAGCGGAATACAATGAGCAGTTCTTC.

This clone is a singleton in its sample. The chain combines TRBV30 with TRBJ2-2, with 7 bases aligning to TRBD1. This CDR3 has 14 amino acids. J lost 3 bases, V lost 4 bases, and 5 bases had no gene match. Germline CDR1 is GTSNPN and CDR2 is SVGIG (reference sequence). CDR3 nucleotides: TGTGCCTGGAAAGGGGGCTATGACACCGGGGAGCTGTTTTTT. This encodes CAWKGGYDTGELFF. Full variable domain (rest looked up from reference TRBV30 and TRBJ2-2): SQTIHQWPATLVQPVGSPLSLECTVEGTSNPNLYWYRQAAGRGLQLLFYSVGIGQISSEVPQNLSASRPQDRQFILSSKKLLLSDSGFYLCAWKGGYDTGELFFGEGSRLTVL.

The gene calls are TRBV28 and TRBJ1-2, with 9 nucleotides matching TRBD1. The length of the CDR3 is 13 residues. V lost 9 bases and J lost 6; bases outside the gene matches: 8. Germline-derived CDR1 and CDR2 are MDHEN and SYDVKM. In nucleotides, the CDR3 is TGTGCCAGTATGACAGGGGGTATAAATGGCTACACCTTC. Protein: CASMTGGINGYTF.

The chain is built from TRBV7-2 and TRBJ2-1; TRBD2 might be the D (6 bases). V was cut by 1 base and J by 1 base, with 8 bases left in between. Germline CDR1 and CDR2: SGHTA and FQGNSA. The CDR3 runs to 15 residues. The CDR3 reads CASSLDGRSYNEQFF. The CDR3, as DNA: TGTGCCAGCAGCTTAGACGGGAGATCCTACAATGAGCAGTTCTTC.

The chain employs TRBV5-8 and TRBJ1-2; 8 bases agree with TRBD1. Trimming took 1 base from V and 2 from J; bases not matched to a gene: 7. Germline values: CDR1 SGHTS, CDR2 YDEGEE. The CDR3 totals 16 residues. CDR3 coding DNA: TGTGCCAGCAGCTTGTTCCGGGGACAGGACAACTATGGCTACACCTTC. As protein: CASSLFRGQDNYGYTF.